This T cell receptor (beta chain) stems from a study of cytomegalovirus exposure and HLA in healthy donors. The germline gives CDR1 LGHNT, CDR2 FRNRAP. V was trimmed by 5 bases and J by 8 bases, leaving 16 bases between them. The CDR3 extends over 14 amino acids. Clones were sequenced by immunoSEQ multiplex PCR, and TCRdb holds only the in-frame ones, with some missing. The sample records about 150,000 clones, roughly nine tenths being singletons. Specimen: PBMCs. The V and J genes are TRBV12-5 and TRBJ2-1, with D maybe TRBD2 (6 bases). This TCR was recovered from a woman aged 18-35 years in good health and CMV-seropositive. The CDR3 is CASGISGLQYEQFF. The DNA for the CDR3 is TGTGCTAGTGGTATCAGCGGACTACAATATGAGCAGTTCTTC.